This entry lists 22 T cell receptor beta chains sequenced from one sample in a study of Graves' ophthalmopathy and Graves' hyperthyroidism. RNA transcripts provided the template for amplifying TCR beta CDR3 regions. A first-round RT-PCR used HTBI primers, followed by a second-round multiplex PCR. TCRdb reprocessed the multiplex PCR reads via MiXCR and lists one record per CDR3 protein. The sample yields 200,000 to 250,000 distinct CDR3 sequences, 20% to 25% seen once. Input material: peripheral blood. The receptors were gathered from a woman aged 45-65 years with Graves' ophthalmopathy.

This clonotype was recorded at least ten times. A read error may explain this, as a much larger clone is one base away. V is TRBV20-1 and J is TRBJ1-3; TRBD1 matches at 8 bases. V lost 4 bases to trimming and J lost 3 bases; unmatched junction nucleotides: 8. This CDR3 has 15 amino acids. CDR1 is DFQATT, CDR2 SNEGSKA, per germline (reference sequence). The CDR3 coding sequence is TGCAGTGCTAACCCGGACAGGGCGGTTGGAAACACCATATATTTT. Its protein is CSANPDRAVGNTIYF.

On this clonotype: A much larger clone is a single base away; this may be a read error. The chain couples TRBV5-8 to TRBJ1-5; D unclear. Germline V CDR1 and CDR2: SGHTS, YDEGEE. The CDR3 length is 15 residues. CDR3 coding DNA: TGTGTCAGCAGCTGGTCAGATGGGGTTGCTCAGCCCCAGCATTTT. Protein: CVSSWSDGVAQPQHF. The full variable domain, rest sourced from reference TRBV5-8 and TRBJ1-5, is EAGVTQSPTHLIKTRGQQATLRCSPISGHTSVYWYQQALGLGLQFLLWYDEGEERNRGNFPPRFSGRQFPNYSSELNVNALELEDSALYLCVSSWSDGVAQPQHFGDGTRLSIL.

This sequence joins TRBV4-1 and TRBJ2-5, with D tentatively TRBD1 (5 bases). CDR3 length: 14 residues. Germline CDR1 reads MGHRA; CDR2 reads YSYEKL. Trimming took off 6 bases at V and 11 bases at J, with 22 bases between the two ends. The CDR3 bases are TGCGCCAGCAGGCCAAAGCAGGGTTCAGCGACTCAGTACTTC. Its translation: CASRPKQGSATQYF.

The rearrangement joins TRBV6-1 to TRBJ1-1; 12 nucleotides match TRBD1. The V gene end was trimmed by 4 bases and the J gene end by 10 bases; junction bases not matched to a gene: 1. The CDR3 covers 12 residues. Looked up from germline, CDR1 is MNHNS and CDR2 is SASEGT. For the CDR3, the DNA is TGTGCCAGCAGTGGGGACAGGGGGCCAGCTTTCTTT. Its translation: CASSGDRGPAFF.

This clonotype was detected ten times or more. V and J are TRBV6-1 and TRBJ2-7; 7 bases map to TRBD1. This CDR3 is 15 amino acids long. Germline V gene lookup returns CDR1 MNHNS and CDR2 SASEGT. The ends lost 4 bases at V and 6 bases at J; junction bases unmatched: 12. The CDR3 sequence: CASSVNRGGSGEQYF. CDR3 in DNA: TGTGCCAGCAGTGTCAACAGGGGCGGCTCCGGCGAGCAGTACTTC.

Many counts were recorded for this clonotype. The chain has TRBV20-1 and TRBJ2-4, with D maybe TRBD2 (6 bases). Trimming took 0 bases from V and 0 from J, leaving 18 bases between them. CDR3 length: 18 residues. CDR1 is DFQATT, CDR2 SNEGSKA, per germline (reference sequence). Here the CDR3 DNA reads TGCAGTGCTAGAGATCCCATTCGTTCGGGACTAGCCAAAAACATTCAGTACTTC. Translated: CSARDPIRSGLAKNIQYF.

In DNA, the CDR3 is TGTGCCAGCAGTTATACCCCCGGACAGGGAATCTATGGCTACACCTTC. Protein sequence: CASSYTPGQGIYGYTF. V and J are TRBV6-5 and TRBJ1-2, with 8 bases identical to TRBD1. Germline loops: CDR1 MNHEY, CDR2 SVGAGI. The CDR3 extends over 16 amino acids. Trimming removed 3 bases from V and 4 bases from J; junction bases left unmatched: 10.

This clonotype has ten or more counts. This chain uses TRBV7-2 with TRBJ1-5; D is uncertain. CDR3 length: 15 residues. Germline values: CDR1 SGHTA, CDR2 FQGNSA. Trimming pared 2 bases from V and 4 bases from J, leaving 12 bases between. The CDR3 loop is CASSLKGRGNQPQHF. DNA for the CDR3: TGTGCCAGCAGCTTAAAGGGCAGAGGGAATCAGCCCCAGCATTTT.

This clonotype appeared many times. The V gene is TRBV20-1, the J gene TRBJ2-5; TRBD2 aligns across 9 bases. The junction had 15 bases not matched to a gene; V was cut back by 5 bases and J by 5 bases. This CDR3 has 16 residues. CDR1 is DFQATT, CDR2 SNEGSKA, per germline (reference sequence). For the CDR3, the DNA is TGCAGTGCTCTGGGCCGACTAGCGGTAGGGTCGGAGACCCAGTACTTC. Protein sequence: CSALGRLAVGSETQYF.

The V and J genes are TRBV11-2 and TRBJ2-3, with 10 positions matching TRBD2. Germline V gene data show CDR1 as SGHAT and CDR2 as FQNNGV. The V gene end was trimmed by 5 bases and the J gene end by 2 bases; junction bases not matched to a gene: 13. The CDR3 sequence is 18 residues long. CDR3 sequence (DNA): TGTGCCAGCAGCCCTCATGGGCGGACTAGCGGTTTCACAGATACGCAGTATTTT. Its protein product is CASSPHGRTSGFTDTQYF.

In its sample, this clonotype was seen many times. The rearrangement joins TRBV12-3 or TRBV12-4 to TRBJ2-5; the D call may be TRBD1 or TRBD2 (6 bases each). This CDR3 region has 14 residues. V lost 4 bases, J lost 5 bases, and 14 bases lay in between. This CDR3 is CASSWRGIEETQYF. CDR3 sequence (DNA): TGTGCCAGCAGTTGGAGGGGGATTGAGGAGACCCAGTACTTC.

In this sample, this clonotype turned up many times. The gene calls are TRBV6-1 and TRBJ1-2, with D perhaps matching TRBD1 (5 bases). The CDR3 is made up of 12 amino acids. Trimming took off 6 bases at V and 4 bases at J, with 9 bases between the two ends. Germline lookup yields CDR1 MNHNS and CDR2 SASEGT. The DNA of the CDR3 is TGTGCCAGCAGCGACAGAGGCTATGGCTACACCTTC. Residues: CASSDRGYGYTF.

This clonotype has only a few counts. The conserved closing phenylalanine or tryptophan is absent in this CDR3, likely reflecting a read error. The chain combines TRBV27 with TRBJ1-1; TRBD1 is a possible D gene (6 bases). Trimming removed 5 bases from V and 8 bases from J, with 21 bases in between. Germline lookup yields CDR1 MNHEY and CDR2 SMNVEV (reference sequence). The CDR3 has 15 amino acids. The CDR3 region has the DNA TGTGCCAGCAGTATAAAATACAGGGTCGAGTCGGAAGCTTTCCTT. It codes for CASSIKYRVESEAFL.

This clonotype was seen ten or more times. The chain employs TRBV13 and TRBJ1-6, with 8 bases aligning to TRBD1. The germline gives CDR1 PRHDT, CDR2 FYEKMQ (reference sequence). V was clipped by 0 bases and J by 7 bases; unmatched bases: 5. This CDR3 region has 16 residues. The CDR3 reads CASSLGRDRTNSPLHF. As DNA, the CDR3 is TGTGCCAGCAGCTTAGGCCGGGACAGGACCAATTCACCCCTCCACTTT.

This clonotype was seen at least ten times. The chain is built from TRBV19 and TRBJ1-2; possibly TRBD1 for D (6 bases). V shed 2 bases and J shed 8 bases, with 12 bases lying between them. In germline, CDR1 is LNHDA, CDR2 SQIVND (reference sequence). The CDR3 has 13 amino acids. CDR3 sequence (DNA): TGTGCCAGTAGTATACAGGGGAAAGACGGCTACACCTTC. It translates to CASSIQGKDGYTF.

This clonotype was recorded at least ten times. The chain employs TRBV10-2 and TRBJ2-7; D not certain. CDR3 length: 13 amino acids. Germline assignment: CDR1 WSHSY and CDR2 SAAADI. V lost 0 bases to trimming and J lost 5 bases, with 8 bases between them. CDR3 in amino acids: CASSESPADEQYF. DNA of the CDR3: TGCGCCAGCAGTGAGTCCCCGGCCGACGAGCAGTACTTC.

In its sample, this clonotype was seen many times. V gene TRBV5-1 combines with J gene TRBJ1-1; D is possibly TRBD1 (5 bases). The germline gives CDR1 SGHRS, CDR2 YFSETQ. CDR3 length: 16 residues. V was cut by 1 base and J by 2 bases, with 15 bases left in between. The CDR3 region has the DNA TGCGCCAGCAGCTTGTTGAGGGGAAGATCCAACACTGAAGCTTTCTTT. Amino acids: CASSLLRGRSNTEAFF.

In its sample, this clonotype was seen many times. The chain joins TRBV11-2 to TRBJ1-1, with D tentatively TRBD1 (6 bases). Germline loops: CDR1 SGHAT, CDR2 FQNNGV. Trimming pared 1 base from V and 3 bases from J, leaving 9 bases between. The CDR3 totals 14 residues. CDR3 loop: CASSLVGGHTEAFF. In nucleotides, the CDR3 is TGTGCCAGCAGCTTAGTGGGGGGGCACACTGAAGCTTTCTTT.

In its sample, this clonotype was seen many times. V usage is TRBV5-1 and J usage is TRBJ2-7, with D maybe TRBD1 (6 bases). CDR3 length equals 17 residues. CDR1 and CDR2 (germline): SGHRS, YFSETQ. With 0 bases removed from V and 2 bases from J, the gap between germline ends came to 18 bases. The CDR3 DNA is TGCGCCAGCAGCTTGGATTTTATCCTTCAGGGGCCCTACGAGCAGTACTTC. Amino acid sequence: CASSLDFILQGPYEQYF.

Ten or more counts support this clonotype. J is TRBJ2-7 and V is TRBV12-3 or TRBV12-4; TRBD1 agrees at 8 bases. There are 14 residues in the CDR3. V lost 6 bases and J lost 3; bases outside the gene matches: 7. The CDR3 sequence is CASRKDRGGYEQYF. The CDR3 coding sequence is TGTGCCAGCAGGAAAGACAGGGGAGGCTACGAGCAGTACTTC.

This clonotype was found many times. The chain employs TRBV11-2 and TRBJ2-5; 7 nucleotides align to TRBD2. Trimming removed 1 base from V and 3 bases from J; junction bases left unmatched: 8. Germline V lookup: CDR1 SGHAT, CDR2 FQNNGV. The CDR3 has 16 amino acids. The CDR3 region has the DNA TGTGCCAGCAGCTTAGTCCCAGCGGGATCCGAAGAGACCCAGTACTTC. Its protein is CASSLVPAGSEETQYF.

The rearrangement joins TRBV4-1 to TRBJ2-5, with D unclear. V was shortened by 0 bases and J by 1 base, with 6 bases between the two germline ends. CDR1 MGHRA and CDR2 YSYEKL come from the germline V gene. The CDR3 is 14 amino acids. The CDR3 protein is CASSQDRFQETQYF. The CDR3 DNA reads TGCGCCAGCAGCCAAGATCGGTTCCAAGAGACCCAGTACTTC.